Below, 16 T cell receptor beta chains from the same sample are listed, as sequenced in a study of blood T cells in healthy people across ages. Using a J-beta primer mix together with a sample-barcoded 5' primer, a second PCR was run for 7 to 11 cycles. Via MiXCR, TCRdb re-called the 5' RACE reads, giving one row per CDR3 protein. The sample carries hundreds of thousands of distinct CDR3 sequences, 49% recorded once. The sample comprised blood. The origin of the receptors is a woman in her fifties or sixties in good health.

This clonotype was counted once. This may be a read error, as it is one base from a much larger clone. This chain uses TRBV7-3 with TRBJ1-6; D is ambiguous. V was clipped by 0 bases and J by 3 bases, with 0 bases between them. The CDR3 is 13 residues long. Germline loops: CDR1 SGHTA, CDR2 FQGTGA. This CDR3 reads CASSLTYNSPLHF. CDR3 DNA: TGTGCCAGCAGCTTAACCTATAATTCACCCCTCCACTTT.

The rearrangement links TRBV6-5 to TRBJ2-4; D is possibly TRBD1 (6 bases). The J call is doubtful: the DNA matches TRBJ2-7 better. Germline-derived CDR1 and CDR2 are MNHEY and SVGAGI. This CDR3 spans 13 amino acids. For the CDR3, the DNA is TGTGCCAGCACGGGACATATTAACAACGAGCAGTACTTC. Translation gives CASTGHINNEQYF.

This clonotype was observed a few times. The V call is TRBV6-2 or TRBV6-3, the J call TRBJ2-7; D possibly matches TRBD1 or TRBD2 (5 bases each). This CDR3 is 16 amino acids long. The ends were cut back, 2 bases at V and 5 bases at J, with 19 bases in the middle. CDR1 and CDR2 from the germline V gene are MNHEY and SVGEGT. The CDR3 coding sequence is TGTGCCAGCAGTTACCCAAGGGACGTATCTAGACACGAGCAGTACTTC. This encodes CASSYPRDVSRHEQYF.

Concerning this clonotype itself: One end of the junction does not line up with germline, which may come from a read error. The genes are TRBV13 and TRBJ2-5, with a weak D call TRBD1 (5 bases). Germline values: CDR1 PRHDT, CDR2 FYEKMQ (reference sequence). This CDR3 spans 13 amino acids. The CDR3 DNA is TGTGCCAGCAGCCTCAGGGTATTAGAGGCCCAGTACTTC. Its translation is CASSLRVLEAQYF.

The chain has TRBV25-1 and TRBJ2-7; tentative D call: TRBD2 (6 bases). The CDR3 extends over 13 amino acids. The V end was cut by 4 bases, the J end by 3 bases, with 10 bases between. CDR1 and CDR2 from the germline V gene are MGHDK and SYGVNS. The CDR3 DNA reads as TGTGCCAGCAGTGGCGGGACGGTCTACGAGCAGTACTTC. The encoded protein is CASSGGTVYEQYF.

The genes are TRBV7-2 and TRBJ1-2, with 9 nucleotides matching TRBD1. The ends lost 5 bases at V and 2 bases at J; junction bases unmatched: 6. The CDR3 covers 15 residues. Germline V gene sequence: CDR1 SGHTA, CDR2 FQGNSA. Written as DNA, the CDR3 is TGTGCCAGCAGCCTCCAACAGGGGGCGAACTATGGCTACACCTTC. This encodes CASSLQQGANYGYTF.

J is TRBJ1-1 and V is TRBV29-1; TRBD1 matches 7 bases. CDR1 is SQVTM and CDR2 is ANQGSEA in the germline V gene. The junction had 14 bases not matched to a gene; V was cut back by 7 bases and J by 9 bases. This CDR3 is 13 amino acids long. The CDR3 DNA sequence: TGCAGCGCCCCCGGGACAGTCTCTCGACAAGCTTTCTTT. This translates into CSAPGTVSRQAFF.

The V and J genes are TRBV20-1 and TRBJ2-5; TRBD2 agrees at 11 bases. The DNA end favors TRBJ2-7, so the J call may be wrong. Germline V gene data show CDR1 as DFQATT and CDR2 as SNEGSKA (reference sequence). This CDR3 contains 14 residues. In DNA, the CDR3 is TGCAGTGCCACTAGCGGGAGATCCCCCTACGAGCAGTACTTC. Residues: CSATSGRSPYEQYF.

This clonotype was seen only a few times. The V and J genes are TRBV7-2 and TRBJ2-1; D ambiguous. Germline CDR1 SGHTA, CDR2 FQGNSA. V lost 6 bases and J 3 bases, leaving 18 bases between the germline ends. The CDR3 is 16 residues long. CDR3 sequence reads: CASSFQPSVFYNEQFF. The CDR3 bases are TGTGCCAGCAGTTTCCAGCCCAGCGTGTTCTACAATGAGCAGTTCTTC.

The J gene is TRBJ2-7, the V gene TRBV20-1; 13 bases match TRBD2. The CDR3 has 13 residues. Germline V gives CDR1 DFQATT, CDR2 SNEGSKA (reference sequence). The CDR3 loop is CSTLAGGRYEQYF. In DNA, the CDR3 is TGCAGCACACTAGCGGGAGGGAGGTACGAGCAGTACTTC.

This chain uses TRBV7-2 with TRBJ2-1; TRBD1 is a possible D gene (5 bases). This CDR3 has 15 residues. CDR1 and CDR2 (germline): SGHTA, FQGNSA. V lost 3 bases, J lost 4 bases, and 13 bases lay in between. The CDR3 sequence: CASSLGPIPYNEQFF. The CDR3 DNA follows: TGTGCCAGCAGCTTGGGGCCAATACCTTACAATGAGCAGTTCTTC.

The V call is TRBV5-1, the J call TRBJ1-4; 7 bases fit TRBD1. Germline CDR1 and CDR2: SGHRS and YFSETQ. This CDR3 is built from 18 residues. J was trimmed by 0 bases and V by 1 base; bases with no gene match: 9. CDR3 protein: CASSLRSPGQATNEKLFF. DNA of the CDR3: TGCGCCAGCAGCTTGAGGTCCCCCGGACAGGCAACTAATGAAAAACTGTTTTTT. Supplemented by reference TRBV5-1 and TRBJ1-4, the full variable domain reads KAGVTQTPRYLIKTRGQQVTLSCSPISGHRSVSWYQQTPGQGLQFLFEYFSETQRNKGNFPGRFSGRQFSNSRSEMNVSTLELGDSALYLCASSLRSPGQATNEKLFFGSGTQLSVL.

The genes are TRBV6-6 and TRBJ2-7; D might be TRBD2 (6 bases). Per the germline V gene, CDR1 is MNHNY and CDR2 is SVGAGI (reference sequence). V lost 3 bases and J 1 base, leaving 13 bases between the germline ends. The CDR3 is 15 amino acids. Written as DNA, the CDR3 is TGTGCCAGCAGTTATAAGACGGAGGGGTCCTACGAGCAGTACTTC. It encodes CASSYKTEGSYEQYF.

CDR3 sequence (DNA): TGTGCCAGCCCCTTCAACCGGGAAGGCTTGTACGAGCAGTACTTC. Encoded protein: CASPFNREGLYEQYF. The chain joins TRBV6-1 to TRBJ2-7; weak D call: TRBD2 (5 bases). Germline V gene data show CDR1 as MNHNS and CDR2 as SASEGT. The CDR3 spans 15 residues. With 8 bases removed from V and 4 bases from J, the gap between germline ends came to 21 bases.

The gene calls are TRBV20-1 and TRBJ2-5; D perhaps matches TRBD2 (6 bases). CDR1 and CDR2 from the germline V gene are DFQATT and SNEGSKA (reference sequence). V shed 5 bases and J shed 1 base, with 11 bases lying between them. The CDR3 consists of 13 residues. DNA of the CDR3: TGCAGTGCTCCCGGACTATTCCAAGAGACCCAGTACTTC. This translates into CSAPGLFQETQYF.

This clonotype was observed a handful of times. The chain has TRBV10-3 and TRBJ2-1; 10 bases map to TRBD2. The CDR3 is 15 amino acids. Germline assignment: CDR1 ENHRY and CDR2 SYGVKD. J was trimmed by 7 bases and V by 2 bases; bases with no gene match: 5. The DNA of the CDR3 is TGTGCCATCAGTGAGCAGCGGGAGGGCTTTAATGAGCAGTTCTTC. It encodes CAISEQREGFNEQFF.